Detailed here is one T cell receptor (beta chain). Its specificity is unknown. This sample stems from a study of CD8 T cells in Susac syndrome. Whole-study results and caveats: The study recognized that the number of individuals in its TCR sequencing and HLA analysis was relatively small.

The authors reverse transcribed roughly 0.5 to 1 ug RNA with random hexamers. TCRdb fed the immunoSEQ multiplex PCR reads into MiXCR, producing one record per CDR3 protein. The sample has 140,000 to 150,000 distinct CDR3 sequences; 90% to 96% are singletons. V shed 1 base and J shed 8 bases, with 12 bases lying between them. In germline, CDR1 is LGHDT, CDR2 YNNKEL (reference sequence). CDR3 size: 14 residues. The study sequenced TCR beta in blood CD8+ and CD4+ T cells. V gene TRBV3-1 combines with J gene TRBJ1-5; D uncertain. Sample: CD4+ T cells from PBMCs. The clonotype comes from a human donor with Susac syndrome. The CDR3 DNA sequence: TGTGCCAGCAGCCAAGGGACGGTTCGGGAGCCCCAGCATTTT. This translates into CASSQGTVREPQHF.